The rows below give T cell receptor beta chains drawn from one sample of a study of blood T cell repertoires in COVID-19. The data were produced by immunoSEQ multiplex PCR, yet TCRdb's version contains in-frame clones alone and is incomplete. This repertoire shows about 180,000 clones, around 86% found once; its top ten account for 2.5% to 3.5%. Sequencing used peripheral blood. These receptor sequences come from a woman in her twenties or thirties with active or convalescent COVID-19. Each CDR3 is given with its conserved first and last residue. Clone size appears in some rows only: once, few, many, or a class for an expanded clone.

v_call clone_size cdr3_aa
TRBV18 NA CASSPSTGFNEKLFF
TRBV7-2 NA CASSLNRDNEQFF
TRBV25-1 once CASSELRSRGLADTQYF
TRBV7-9 NA CASSSPGTSSGNTIYF
TRBV6-6 few CASSYGGQNNEQFF
TRBV11-3 NA CASSTYTDTQYF
TRBV24-1 few CATSAPQGYEQYF
TRBV5-4 NA CASSLGLSGTQYF
TRBV19 few CASSETRGTPYEQYF
TRBV6-5 NA CASRAGTGINNEQFF
TRBV2 NA CASTGTGGYSNQPQHF
TRBV10-1 NA CASSANSDNEQFF
TRBV6-5 NA CATRGADGTDTQYF
TRBV15 NA CATSGSGSWLANYGYTF
TRBV6-5 NA CASAAGQGYNSPLHF
TRBV19 NA CASSMRGQGINQPQHF
TRBV18 NA CASSGQSSNEKLFF
TRBV6-5 once CASSFTTSTDTQYF
TRBV1 NA CTSSFYIYNREEDYGYTF
TRBV7-8 NA CASSLQWDMNTEAFF
TRBV6-6 NA CASRATGAGTDTQYF
TRBV12-3/TRBV12-4 NA CASSARGEAFF
TRBV7-8 NA CASSLGWRLEDNQPQHF
TRBV29-1 NA CSVGGGFNQPQHF
TRBV20-1 NA CSASFSRQVLSYEQYF
TRBV5-6 once CASTLITGGGGKTQYF
TRBV21-1 NA CASSKEGQLAGTGELFF
TRBV19 NA CASSIYENSPLHF
TRBV4-2 NA CASSPGTGGVNTEAFF
TRBV2 NA CASNEGRRNSSYEQYF
TRBV13 NA CASSSRAGGRFNEKLFF
TRBV5-4 NA CASSWGGTLHF
TRBV18 once CASSPEGIYGYTF
TRBV7-6 once CASSSEFGGTYEQYF
TRBV5-4 NA CASSSTGGRDEQYF
TRBV15 NA CATSREGRGYGYTF
TRBV28 NA CASSHRLAGVYEQYF
TRBV7-9 NA CASSLGLAGGINEQFF
TRBV18 NA CASSQHVGKEGQGGTEAFF
TRBV6-1 once CASSEGGAPYNEQFF
TRBV28 NA CASLSLQNLMYEQYF
TRBV19 once CASKARGFANEKLFF
TRBV5-3 few CARSLVQGQGLYEQYF